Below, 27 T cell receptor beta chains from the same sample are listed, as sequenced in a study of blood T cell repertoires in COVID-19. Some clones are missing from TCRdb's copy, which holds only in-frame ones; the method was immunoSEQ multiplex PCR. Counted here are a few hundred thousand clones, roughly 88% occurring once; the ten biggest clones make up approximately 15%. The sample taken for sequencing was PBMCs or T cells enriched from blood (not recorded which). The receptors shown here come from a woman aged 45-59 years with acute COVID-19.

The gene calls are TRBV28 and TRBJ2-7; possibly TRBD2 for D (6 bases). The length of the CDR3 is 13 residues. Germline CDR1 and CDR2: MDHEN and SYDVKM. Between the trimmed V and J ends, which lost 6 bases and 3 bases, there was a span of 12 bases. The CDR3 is CASRAGPLYEQYF. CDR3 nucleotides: TGTGCCAGCAGGGCGGGACCACTCTACGAGCAGTACTTC.

The CDR3 DNA is TGTGCCACCCTTCAGGGTAACCCTCTCGAGCAGTACTTC. Translating it yields CATLQGNPLEQYF. V usage is TRBV6-5 and J usage is TRBJ2-7, with a weak D call TRBD1 (5 bases). The V end was cut by 10 bases, the J end by 6 bases, with 19 bases between. CDR1 is MNHEY and CDR2 is SVGAGI in the germline V gene. This CDR3 is 13 amino acids long.

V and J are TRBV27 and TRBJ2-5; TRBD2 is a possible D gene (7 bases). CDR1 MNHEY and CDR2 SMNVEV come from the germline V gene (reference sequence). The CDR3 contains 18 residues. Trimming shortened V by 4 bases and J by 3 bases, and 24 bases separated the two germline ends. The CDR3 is CASSSGGPWTREKETQYF. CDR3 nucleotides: TGTGCCAGCAGTTCCGGGGGGCCGTGGACTAGGGAAAAAGAGACCCAGTACTTC.

The CDR3 coding sequence is TGTGCCAGCAGCTTAGACCCTTGGACAGGGGGTACTGAAGCTTTCTTT. Translated, it gives CASSLDPWTGGTEAFF. The chain couples TRBV11-2 to TRBJ1-1, with TRBD1 matching 10 bases. V was pared by 0 bases and J by 5 bases, with 6 bases of the junction left unmatched. The CDR3 runs 16 residues. Germline V gives CDR1 SGHAT, CDR2 FQNNGV.

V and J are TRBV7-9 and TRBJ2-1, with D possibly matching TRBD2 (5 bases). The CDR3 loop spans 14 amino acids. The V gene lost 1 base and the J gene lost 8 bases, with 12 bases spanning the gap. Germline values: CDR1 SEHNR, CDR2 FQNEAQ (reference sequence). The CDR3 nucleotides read TGTGCCAGCAGCTTAGACGGAGGTTTAGATGAGCAGTTCTTC. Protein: CASSLDGGLDEQFF.

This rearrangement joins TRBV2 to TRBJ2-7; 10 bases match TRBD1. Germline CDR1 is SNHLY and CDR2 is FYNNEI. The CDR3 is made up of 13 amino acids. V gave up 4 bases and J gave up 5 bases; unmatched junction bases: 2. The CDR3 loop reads CASSGDRGHEQYF. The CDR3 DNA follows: TGTGCCAGCAGTGGAGACAGGGGGCACGAGCAGTACTTC.

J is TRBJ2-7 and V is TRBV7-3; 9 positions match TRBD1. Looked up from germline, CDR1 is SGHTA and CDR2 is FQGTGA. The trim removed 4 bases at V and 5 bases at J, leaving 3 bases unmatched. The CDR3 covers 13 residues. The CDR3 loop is CASSSTGGNEQYF. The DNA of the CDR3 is TGTGCCAGCAGCTCTACAGGGGGCAACGAGCAGTACTTC.

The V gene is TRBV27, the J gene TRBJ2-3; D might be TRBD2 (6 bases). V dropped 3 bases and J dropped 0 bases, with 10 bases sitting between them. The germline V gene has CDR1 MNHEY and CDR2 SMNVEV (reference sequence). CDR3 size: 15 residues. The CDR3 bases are TGTGCCAGCAGTTTGGAGGGGCCTAGCACAGATACGCAGTATTTT. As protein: CASSLEGPSTDTQYF.

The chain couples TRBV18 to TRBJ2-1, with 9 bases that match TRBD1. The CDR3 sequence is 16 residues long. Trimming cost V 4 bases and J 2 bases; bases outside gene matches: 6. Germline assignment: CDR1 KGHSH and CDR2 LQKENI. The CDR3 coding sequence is TGTGCCAGCTCACGAGGGACAGGGAGCACCTACAATGAGCAGTTCTTC. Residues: CASSRGTGSTYNEQFF.

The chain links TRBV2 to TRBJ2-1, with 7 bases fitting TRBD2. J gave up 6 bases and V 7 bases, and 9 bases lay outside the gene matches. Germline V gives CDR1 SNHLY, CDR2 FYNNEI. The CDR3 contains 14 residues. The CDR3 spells CASTYETSSNEQFF. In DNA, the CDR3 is TGTGCCAGCACTTACGAGACTAGCAGCAATGAGCAGTTCTTC.

The CDR3 nucleotides read TGCGCCAGCAGTCAATCGCGAGGACAGGACAATTCACCCCTCCACTTT. The encoded protein is CASSQSRGQDNSPLHF. The chain links TRBV23-1 to TRBJ1-6; 7 bases map to TRBD1. Being an ORF, TRBV23-1 has a function that is uncertain. The CDR3 length is 16 residues. Unmatched junction bases numbered 6, after V lost 0 bases and J lost 7 bases.

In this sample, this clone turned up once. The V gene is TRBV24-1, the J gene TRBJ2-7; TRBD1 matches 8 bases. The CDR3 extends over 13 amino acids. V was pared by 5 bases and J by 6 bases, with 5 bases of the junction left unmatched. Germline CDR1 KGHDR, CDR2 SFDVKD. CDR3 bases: TGTGCCACCAGTGGTAGGACAGGGCCCGAGCAGTACTTC. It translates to CATSGRTGPEQYF.

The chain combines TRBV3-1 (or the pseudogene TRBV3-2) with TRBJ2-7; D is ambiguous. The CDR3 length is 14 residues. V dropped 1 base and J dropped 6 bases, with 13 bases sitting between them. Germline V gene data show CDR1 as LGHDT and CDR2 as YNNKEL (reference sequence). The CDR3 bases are TGTGCCAGCAGCCAAGGAGGATGGGTGGGCGAGCAGTACTTC. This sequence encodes CASSQGGWVGEQYF.

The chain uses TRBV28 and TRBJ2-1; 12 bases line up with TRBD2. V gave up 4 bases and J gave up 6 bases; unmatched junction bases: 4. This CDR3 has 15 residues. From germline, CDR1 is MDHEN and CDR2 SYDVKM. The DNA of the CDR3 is TGTGCCAGCAGTTCAGGACTAGCGGGAATCAATGAGCAGTTCTTC. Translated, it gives CASSSGLAGINEQFF.

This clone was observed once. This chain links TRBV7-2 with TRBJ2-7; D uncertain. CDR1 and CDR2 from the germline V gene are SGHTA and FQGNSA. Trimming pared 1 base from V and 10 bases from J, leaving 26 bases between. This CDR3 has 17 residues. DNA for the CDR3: TGTGCCAGCAGCTTAGAGGCCTTCCAAGACATTGATCGTCGACAGTACTTC. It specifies CASSLEAFQDIDRRQYF.

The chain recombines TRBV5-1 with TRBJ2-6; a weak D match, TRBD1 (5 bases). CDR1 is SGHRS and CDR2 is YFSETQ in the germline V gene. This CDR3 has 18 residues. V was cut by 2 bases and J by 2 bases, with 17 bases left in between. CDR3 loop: CASSFGWTNKPGANVLTF. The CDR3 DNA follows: TGCGCCAGCAGCTTTGGTTGGACAAATAAACCTGGGGCCAACGTCCTGACTTTC. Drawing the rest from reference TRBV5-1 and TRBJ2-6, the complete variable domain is KAGVTQTPRYLIKTRGQQVTLSCSPISGHRSVSWYQQTPGQGLQFLFEYFSETQRNKGNFPGRFSGRQFSNSRSEMNVSTLELGDSALYLCASSFGWTNKPGANVLTFGAGSRLTVL.

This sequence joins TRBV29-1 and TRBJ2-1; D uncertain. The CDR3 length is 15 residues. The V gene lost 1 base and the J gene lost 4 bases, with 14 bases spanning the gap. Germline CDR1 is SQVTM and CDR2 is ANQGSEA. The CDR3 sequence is CSVEVLPGRYNEQFF. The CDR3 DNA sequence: TGCAGCGTTGAAGTCTTGCCAGGTAGATACAATGAGCAGTTCTTC.

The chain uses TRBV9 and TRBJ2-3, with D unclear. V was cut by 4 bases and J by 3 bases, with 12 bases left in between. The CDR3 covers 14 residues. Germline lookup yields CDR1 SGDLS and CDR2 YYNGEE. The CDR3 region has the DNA TGTGCCAGCAGCACGCCACCCGGGACAGATACGCAGTATTTT. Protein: CASSTPPGTDTQYF.

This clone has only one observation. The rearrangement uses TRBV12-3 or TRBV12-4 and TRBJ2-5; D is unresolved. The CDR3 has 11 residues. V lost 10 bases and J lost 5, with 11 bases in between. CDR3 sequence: CATSSEETQYF. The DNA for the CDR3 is TGTGCCACCTCGTCGGAGGAGACCCAGTACTTC.

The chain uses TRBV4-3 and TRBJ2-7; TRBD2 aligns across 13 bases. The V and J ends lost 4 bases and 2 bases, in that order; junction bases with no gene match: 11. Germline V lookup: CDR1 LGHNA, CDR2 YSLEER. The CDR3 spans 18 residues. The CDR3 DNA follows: TGCGCCAGCAGCCGAAGCACTAGCGGGAGGGCCGGCACCTACGAGCAGTACTTC. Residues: CASSRSTSGRAGTYEQYF.

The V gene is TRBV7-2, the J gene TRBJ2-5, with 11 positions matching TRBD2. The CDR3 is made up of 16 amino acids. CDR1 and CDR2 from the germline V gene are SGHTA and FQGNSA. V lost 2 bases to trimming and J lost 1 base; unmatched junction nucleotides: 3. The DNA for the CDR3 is TGTGCCAGCAGCTTAAGACTAGCGGGGCCCCAAGAGACCCAGTACTTC. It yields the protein CASSLRLAGPQETQYF.

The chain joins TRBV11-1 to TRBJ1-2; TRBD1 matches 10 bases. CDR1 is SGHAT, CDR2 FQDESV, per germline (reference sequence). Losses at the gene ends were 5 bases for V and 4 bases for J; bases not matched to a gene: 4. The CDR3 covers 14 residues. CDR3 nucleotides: TGTGCCAGCAGCCAACGGGACAGGGGCTATGGCTACACCTTC. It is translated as CASSQRDRGYGYTF.

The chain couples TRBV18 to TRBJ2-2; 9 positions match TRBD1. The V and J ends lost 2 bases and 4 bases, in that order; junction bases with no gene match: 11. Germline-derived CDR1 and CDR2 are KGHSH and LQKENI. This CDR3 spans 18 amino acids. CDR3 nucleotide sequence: TGTGCCAGCTCACCAGGGCACGGACAGACAGGGGGCACCGGGGAGCTGTTTTTT. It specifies CASSPGHGQTGGTGELFF.

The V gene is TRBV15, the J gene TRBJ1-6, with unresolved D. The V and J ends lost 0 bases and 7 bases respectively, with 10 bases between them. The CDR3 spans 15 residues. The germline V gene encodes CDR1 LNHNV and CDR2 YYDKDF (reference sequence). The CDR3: CATSRDPGDNSPLHF. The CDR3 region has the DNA TGTGCCACCAGCAGAGATCCGGGAGACAATTCACCCCTCCACTTT.

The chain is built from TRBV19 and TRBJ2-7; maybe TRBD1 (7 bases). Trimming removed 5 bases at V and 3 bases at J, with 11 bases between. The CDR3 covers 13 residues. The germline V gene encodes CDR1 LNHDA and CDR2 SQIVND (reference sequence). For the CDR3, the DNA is TGTGCCAGTAGTGCCCAGGGGGGCTACGAGCAGTACTTC. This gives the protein CASSAQGGYEQYF.

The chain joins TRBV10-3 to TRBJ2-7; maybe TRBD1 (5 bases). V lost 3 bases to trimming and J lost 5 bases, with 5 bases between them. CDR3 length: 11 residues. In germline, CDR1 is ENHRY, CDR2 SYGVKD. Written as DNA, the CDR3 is TGTGCCATCAGTGACAGGGACGAGCAGTACTTC. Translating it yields CAISDRDEQYF.

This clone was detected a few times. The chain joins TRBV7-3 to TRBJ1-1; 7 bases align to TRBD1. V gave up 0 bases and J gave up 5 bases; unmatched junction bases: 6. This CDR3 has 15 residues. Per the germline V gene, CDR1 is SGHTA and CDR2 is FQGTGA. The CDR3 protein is CASSLTKGAHTEAFF. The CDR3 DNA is TGTGCCAGCAGCTTAACAAAGGGGGCCCATACTGAAGCTTTCTTT. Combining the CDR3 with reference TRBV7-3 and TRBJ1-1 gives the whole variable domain GAGVSQTPSNKVTEKGKYVELRCDPISGHTALYWYRQSLGQGPEFLIYFQGTGAADDSGLPNDRFFAVRPEGSVSTLKIQRTERGDSAVYLCASSLTKGAHTEAFFGQGTRLTVV.